These 3 T cell receptor beta chains share one sample of origin, sequenced in a study of CD8 T cells in Susac syndrome. Random hexamers were used to reverse transcribe 0.5 to 1 ug of RNA. TCRdb ran MiXCR on the immunoSEQ multiplex PCR reads and lists one entry per CDR3 protein. This sample has around 300,000 distinct CDR3 sequences, with 75% to 85% found just once. The sequenced sample was CD8+ T cells from PBMCs. These receptors were taken from a human donor with multiple sclerosis.

The CDR3 reads CASSIGTSGRASEQFF. DNA of the CDR3: TGTGCCAGCAGCATAGGGACTAGCGGGAGGGCCAGTGAGCAGTTCTTC. This chain connects TRBV7-9 to TRBJ2-1; 16 nucleotides agree with TRBD2. V lost 5 bases and J lost 9; bases outside the gene matches: 7. Per the germline V gene, CDR1 is SEHNR and CDR2 is FQNEAQ (reference sequence). This CDR3 is built from 16 residues. Based on the CDR3 plus reference TRBV7-9 and TRBJ2-1, the full variable domain is DTGVSQNPRHKITKRGQNVTFRCDPISEHNRLYWYRQTLGQGPEFLTYFQNEAQLEKSRLLSDRFSAERPKGSFSTLEIQRTEQGDSAMYLCASSIGTSGRASEQFFGPGTRLTVL.

This chain connects TRBV19 to TRBJ2-1; 12 positions match TRBD2. The CDR3 runs to 14 residues. Trimming removed 4 bases from V and 6 bases from J; junction bases left unmatched: 1. Germline values: CDR1 LNHDA, CDR2 SQIVND (reference sequence). The CDR3 here is CASSTLAGGNEQFF. Written as DNA, the CDR3 is TGTGCCAGTAGTACACTAGCGGGAGGCAATGAGCAGTTCTTC.

This chain connects TRBV7-9 to TRBJ2-1; 8 bases align to TRBD2. Looked up from germline, CDR1 is SEHNR and CDR2 is FQNEAQ (reference sequence). Trimming took 7 bases from V and 4 from J; bases not matched to a gene: 9. The CDR3 consists of 15 residues. CDR3 amino acids: CASTTSGLGYNEQFF. DNA for the CDR3: TGTGCCAGCACCACTTCGGGACTAGGGTACAATGAGCAGTTCTTC. Supplemented by reference TRBV7-9 and TRBJ2-1, the full variable domain reads DTGVSQNPRHKITKRGQNVTFRCDPISEHNRLYWYRQTLGQGPEFLTYFQNEAQLEKSRLLSDRFSAERPKGSFSTLEIQRTEQGDSAMYLCASTTSGLGYNEQFFGPGTRLTVL.